This passage covers 20 T cell receptor beta chains from one sample sequenced in a study of T cells in tuberculosis. Clones were sequenced by immunoSEQ multiplex PCR, and TCRdb holds only the in-frame ones, with some missing. The sample records some 90,000 clones, about nine tenths being singletons. Sorting used thawed, overnight-rested PBMC stained with anti-CD3, a viability dye and GMM-loaded CD1B tetramer. The lipid loaded on the CD1B tetramers was C32 glucose monomycolate from Rhodococcus equi. The sequencing sample was made of CD1b-GMM tetramer-negative cells sorted from PBMCs. The receptors shown here come from an adult woman with latent tuberculosis.

This chain joins TRBV6-6 and TRBJ2-5; D remains unclear. Trimming shortened V by 0 bases and J by 0 bases, and 5 bases separated the two germline ends. This CDR3 is 14 amino acids long. CDR1 and CDR2 from the germline V gene are MNHNY and SVGAGI (reference sequence). Written as DNA, the CDR3 is TGTGCCAGCAGTTACTCTCTGTACCAAGAGACCCAGTACTTC. Protein product: CASSYSLYQETQYF.

The V call is TRBV6-4, the J call TRBJ2-1, with 7 bases matching TRBD1. Per germline, CDR1 MRHNA and CDR2 SNTAGT. This CDR3 spans 14 amino acids. V gave up 2 bases and J gave up 5 bases; unmatched junction bases: 3. The CDR3 is CASSDGQGDNEQFF. DNA for the CDR3: TGTGCCAGCAGTGACGGGCAGGGGGACAATGAGCAGTTCTTC.

The chain has TRBV7-3 and TRBJ2-5; 10 nucleotides agree with TRBD1. Per germline, CDR1 SGHTA and CDR2 FQGTGA. This CDR3 has 15 residues. V lost 5 bases to trimming and J lost 4 bases; unmatched junction nucleotides: 7. The CDR3 DNA follows: TGTGCCAGCAGCCGCATGGGACAGGGGATAGAGACCCAGTACTTC. It yields the protein CASSRMGQGIETQYF.

This sequence joins TRBV7-2 and TRBJ1-2, with 8 nucleotides matching TRBD1. The CDR3 covers 15 residues. After removal of 5 bases from V and 8 bases from J, the junction contained 13 bases not matched to a gene. CDR1 is SGHTA and CDR2 is FQGNSA in the germline V gene. CDR3 bases: TGTGCCAGCAGCGGGTCCCGACAGGGGCTCGGCGGCTACACCTTC. Its translation: CASSGSRQGLGGYTF.

The rearrangement uses TRBV5-1 and TRBJ2-1, with 10 positions matching TRBD1. Germline trimming cut 5 bases from V and 7 bases from J; bases unmatched to any gene: 9. The CDR3 has 15 residues. Germline CDR1 is SGHRS and CDR2 is YFSETQ. This chain's CDR3 is CASRSGTGDGNEQFF. For the CDR3, the DNA is TGCGCCAGCAGATCAGGGACAGGGGACGGAAATGAGCAGTTCTTC.

V gene TRBV27 combines with J gene TRBJ2-2; weak D call: TRBD1 (6 bases). Trimming removed 0 bases at V and 5 bases at J, with 10 bases between. Germline V gene lookup returns CDR1 MNHEY and CDR2 SMNVEV (reference sequence). This CDR3 comprises 15 residues. CDR3 nucleotide sequence: TGTGCCAGCAGTTTATCTTGGGACATAACCGGGGAGCTGTTTTTT. Translated: CASSLSWDITGELFF.

The genes are TRBV9 and TRBJ2-3; D is possibly TRBD1 (6 bases). CDR3 size: 15 residues. The germline V gene has CDR1 SGDLS and CDR2 YYNGEE. V was shortened by 0 bases and J by 3 bases, with 11 bases between the two germline ends. The CDR3 DNA sequence: TGTGCCAGCAGCGTAGGCGGCAGGGGAACAGATACGCAGTATTTT. It encodes CASSVGGRGTDTQYF.

This chain links TRBV5-1 with TRBJ2-5, with TRBD2 matching over 12 bases. The CDR3 is 15 amino acids. Germline CDR1 reads SGHRS; CDR2 reads YFSETQ. The J segment lost 4 bases and the V segment lost 0 bases, leaving 1 base of the junction unmatched. The CDR3 DNA reads as TGCGCCAGCAGCTTGGGACTAGCGGGGGCAGAGACCCAGTACTTC. This sequence encodes CASSLGLAGAETQYF.

The chain employs TRBV10-1 and TRBJ2-3; 8 nucleotides align to TRBD1. V lost 0 bases to trimming and J lost 4 bases; unmatched junction nucleotides: 6. The CDR3 consists of 16 residues. In germline, CDR1 is WNHNN, CDR2 SYGVQD (reference sequence). The CDR3 region is CASSESGQGIADTQYF. The CDR3 region has the DNA TGCGCCAGCAGTGAGTCCGGACAGGGCATCGCAGATACGCAGTATTTT.

The chain's CDR3 is CASSEPDIWRAFYEQYV. CDR3 coding DNA: TGTGCCAGTAGTGAGCCCGACATCTGGCGGGCGTTCTACGAGCAGTACGTC. V is TRBV19 and J is TRBJ2-7; a weak D match, TRBD2 (5 bases). The germline V gene has CDR1 LNHDA and CDR2 SQIVND (reference sequence). The CDR3 is made up of 17 amino acids. V lost 5 bases and J 3 bases, leaving 23 bases between the germline ends.

J is TRBJ1-1 and V is TRBV30; D ambiguous. CDR3 length: 12 amino acids. The germline CDR1 and CDR2 sequences are GTSNPN and SVGIG (reference sequence). CDR3 sequence reads: CAGGRTNTEAFF. DNA for the CDR3: TGTGCTGGAGGGAGAACGAACACTGAAGCTTTCTTT.

The chain couples TRBV18 to TRBJ2-7, with 7 bases aligning to TRBD2. Germline V lookup: CDR1 KGHSH, CDR2 LQKENI. The CDR3 sequence is 14 residues long. The V gene end was trimmed by 2 bases and the J gene end by 1 base; junction bases not matched to a gene: 2. CDR3 nucleotides: TGTGCCAGCTCACCAAGCGGGACGTCCTACGAGCAGTACGTC. This codes for CASSPSGTSYEQYV.

The chain employs TRBV5-6 and TRBJ1-2, with D possibly matching TRBD1 (5 bases). The germline V gene encodes CDR1 SGHDT and CDR2 YYEEEE. The CDR3 loop spans 16 amino acids. Deletions cut 6 bases from V and 1 base from J, with 19 bases between. DNA of the CDR3: TGTGCCAGCACCCTGGAGGGGCGGCCGGGTAACTATGGCTACACCTTC. This encodes CASTLEGRPGNYGYTF.

This clone was seen once. Its ends do not fully match the called genes, so a read error is possible. J is TRBJ1-6 and V is TRBV7-6, with D possibly TRBD1 on 5 matching bases. The CDR3 is made up of 17 amino acids. Germline V gene lookup returns CDR1 SGHVS and CDR2 FNYEAQ. The DNA for the CDR3 is TGTGTCAGCAGCCCCGACGTATGGACGGGGGAGGGGTCACCCCTCCACTTT. Translation: CVSSPDVWTGEGSPLHF.

The genes are TRBV5-1 and TRBJ2-2; 10 bases fit TRBD2. The J segment lost 2 bases and the V segment lost 0 bases, leaving 4 bases of the junction unmatched. This CDR3 comprises 17 residues. Germline V gene sequence: CDR1 SGHRS, CDR2 YFSETQ. The CDR3 DNA reads as TGCGCCAGCAGCTTGGAGGCTAGCGGGGGTAACACCGGGGAGCTGTTTTTT. It yields the protein CASSLEASGGNTGELFF.

The chain is built from TRBV20-1 and TRBJ2-7; D may be TRBD2 (6 bases). The CDR3 spans 11 residues. The germline CDR1 and CDR2 sequences are DFQATT and SNEGSKA (reference sequence). CDR3 nucleotide sequence: TGCAGCGGCGGGGTGGGCTACGAGCAGTACTTC. Its translation is CSGGVGYEQYF.

This chain connects TRBV5-1 to TRBJ2-1, with 11 bases aligning to TRBD2. The CDR3 contains 15 residues. V lost 2 bases, J lost 5 bases, and 3 bases stayed unmatched. Germline V gene lookup returns CDR1 SGHRS and CDR2 YFSETQ. This CDR3 is CASSFLAGGDNEQFF. The CDR3 bases are TGCGCCAGCAGCTTCCTAGCGGGGGGTGACAATGAGCAGTTCTTC. Based on the CDR3 plus reference TRBV5-1 and TRBJ2-1, the full variable domain is KAGVTQTPRYLIKTRGQQVTLSCSPISGHRSVSWYQQTPGQGLQFLFEYFSETQRNKGNFPGRFSGRQFSNSRSEMNVSTLELGDSALYLCASSFLAGGDNEQFFGPGTRLTVL.

This chain uses TRBV11-2 with TRBJ2-2; the match to TRBD2 covers 7 bases. Germline trimming cut 1 base from V and 4 bases from J; bases unmatched to any gene: 3. The CDR3 runs to 15 residues. Germline V CDR1 and CDR2: SGHAT, FQNNGV. CDR3 sequence reads: CASSLGLASTGELFF. The DNA of the CDR3 is TGTGCCAGCAGCTTAGGACTAGCTTCCACCGGGGAGCTGTTTTTT. Using reference TRBV11-2 and TRBJ2-2 for the parts outside the CDR3, the full variable domain is EAGVAQSPRYKIIEKRQSVAFWCNPISGHATLYWYQQILGQGPKLLIQFQNNGVVDDSQLPKDRFSAERLKGVDSTLKIQPAKLEDSAVYLCASSLGLASTGELFFGEGSRLTVL.

V and J are TRBV7-3 and TRBJ1-2; weak D call: TRBD1 (6 bases). The CDR3 has 15 residues. The ends were cut back, 6 bases at V and 5 bases at J, with 19 bases in the middle. Germline loops: CDR1 SGHTA, CDR2 FQGTGA. The CDR3 nucleotides read TGTGCCAGCAGGCAACAAGGGGGGGCGGGGTATGGCTACACCTTC. It yields the protein CASRQQGGAGYGYTF.

The chain uses TRBV9 and TRBJ2-2; the D is unclear. Germline V gives CDR1 SGDLS, CDR2 YYNGEE. The CDR3 covers 12 residues. The V gene lost 4 bases and the J gene lost 4 bases, with 5 bases spanning the gap. This CDR3 reads CASSKLTGELFF. CDR3 coding DNA: TGTGCCAGCAGCAAGCTCACCGGGGAGCTGTTTTTT.